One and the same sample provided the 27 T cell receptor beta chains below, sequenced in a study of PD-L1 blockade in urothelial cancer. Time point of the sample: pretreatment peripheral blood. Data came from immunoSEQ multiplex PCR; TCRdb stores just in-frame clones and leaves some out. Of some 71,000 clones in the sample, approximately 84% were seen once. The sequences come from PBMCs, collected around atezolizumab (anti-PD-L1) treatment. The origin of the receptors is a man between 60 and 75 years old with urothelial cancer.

Written as DNA, the CDR3 is TGCGCCAGCAGTGAATTGAGCTACGAGCAGTACTTC. It specifies CASSELSYEQYF. The V gene is TRBV10-2, the J gene TRBJ2-7; D unclear. The V end was cut by 3 bases, the J end by 3 bases, with 6 bases between. The CDR3 is made up of 12 amino acids. Germline V lookup: CDR1 WSHSY, CDR2 SAAADI.

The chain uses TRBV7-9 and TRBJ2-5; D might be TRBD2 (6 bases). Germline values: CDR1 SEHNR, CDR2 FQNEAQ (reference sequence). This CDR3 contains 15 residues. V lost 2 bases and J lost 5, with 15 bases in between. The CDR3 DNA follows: TGTGCCAGCAGCTTAAGCTTAGCGGTGACGGAGACCCAGTACTTC. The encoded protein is CASSLSLAVTETQYF.

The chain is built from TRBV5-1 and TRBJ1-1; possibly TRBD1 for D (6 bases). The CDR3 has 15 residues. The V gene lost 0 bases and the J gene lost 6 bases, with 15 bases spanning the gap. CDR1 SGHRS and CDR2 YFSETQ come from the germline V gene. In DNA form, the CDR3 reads TGCGCCAGCAGCTTGGGCGCCGGCGGGGGCTCTGAAGCTTTCTTT. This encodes CASSLGAGGGSEAFF.

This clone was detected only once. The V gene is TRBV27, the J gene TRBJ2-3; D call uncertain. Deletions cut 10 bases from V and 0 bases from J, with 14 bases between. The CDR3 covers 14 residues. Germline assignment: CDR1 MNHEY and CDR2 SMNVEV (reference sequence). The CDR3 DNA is TGTGCCACCAGCCCGACTTTAAGCACAGATACGCAGTATTTT. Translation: CATSPTLSTDTQYF.

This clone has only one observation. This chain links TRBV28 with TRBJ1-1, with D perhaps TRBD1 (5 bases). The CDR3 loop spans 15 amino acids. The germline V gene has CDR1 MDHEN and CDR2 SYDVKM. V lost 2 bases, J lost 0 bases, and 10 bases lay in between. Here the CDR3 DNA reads TGTGCCAGCAGTTTACAGGGCAAAATGAACACTGAAGCTTTCTTT. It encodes CASSLQGKMNTEAFF.

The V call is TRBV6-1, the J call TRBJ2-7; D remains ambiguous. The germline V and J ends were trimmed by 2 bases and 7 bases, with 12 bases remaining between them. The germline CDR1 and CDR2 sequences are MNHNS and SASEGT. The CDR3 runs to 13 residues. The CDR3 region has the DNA TGTGCCAGCAGTGAATATCGACTCCAAGAGCAGTACTTC. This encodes CASSEYRLQEQYF.

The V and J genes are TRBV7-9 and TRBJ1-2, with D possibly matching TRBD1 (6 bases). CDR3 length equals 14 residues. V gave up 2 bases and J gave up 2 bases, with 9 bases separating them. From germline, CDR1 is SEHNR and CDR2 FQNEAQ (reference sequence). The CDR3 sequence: CASSLTGFNYGYTF. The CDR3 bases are TGTGCCAGCAGCTTAACAGGGTTCAACTATGGCTACACCTTC.

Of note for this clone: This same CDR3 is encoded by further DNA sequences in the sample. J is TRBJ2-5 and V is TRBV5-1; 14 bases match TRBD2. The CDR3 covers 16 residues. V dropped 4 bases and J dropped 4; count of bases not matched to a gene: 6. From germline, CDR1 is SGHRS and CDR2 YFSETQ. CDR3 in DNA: TGCGCCAGCAGCAACGGACTAGCGGGGGGACGAGAGACCCAGTACTTC. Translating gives CASSNGLAGGRETQYF.

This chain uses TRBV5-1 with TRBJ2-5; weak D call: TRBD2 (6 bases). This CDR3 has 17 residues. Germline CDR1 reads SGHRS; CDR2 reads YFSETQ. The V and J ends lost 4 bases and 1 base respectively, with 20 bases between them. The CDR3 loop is CASSPWGDTGRQETQYF. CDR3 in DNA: TGCGCCAGCAGCCCATGGGGGGATACGGGACGCCAAGAGACCCAGTACTTC.

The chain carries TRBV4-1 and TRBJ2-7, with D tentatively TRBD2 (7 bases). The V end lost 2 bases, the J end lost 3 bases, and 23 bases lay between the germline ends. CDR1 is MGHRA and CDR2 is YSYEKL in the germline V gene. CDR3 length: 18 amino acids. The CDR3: CASSQSPVSAGALYEQYF. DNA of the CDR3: TGCGCCAGCAGCCAAAGCCCCGTAAGTGCGGGGGCCCTCTACGAGCAGTACTTC.

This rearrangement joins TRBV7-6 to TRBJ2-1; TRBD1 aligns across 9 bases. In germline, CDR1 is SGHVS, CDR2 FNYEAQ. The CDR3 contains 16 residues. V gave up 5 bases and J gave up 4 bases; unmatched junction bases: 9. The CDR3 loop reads CASSPARTGAYNEQFF. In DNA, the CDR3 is TGTGCCAGCAGCCCAGCTAGGACAGGGGCTTACAATGAGCAGTTCTTC.

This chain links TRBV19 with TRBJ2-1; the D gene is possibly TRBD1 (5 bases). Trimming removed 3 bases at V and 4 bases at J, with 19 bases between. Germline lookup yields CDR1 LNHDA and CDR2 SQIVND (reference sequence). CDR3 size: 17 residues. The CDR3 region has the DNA TGTGCCAGTAGTATCGTCCCCTGGCAGGGAAAATACAATGAGCAGTTCTTC. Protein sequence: CASSIVPWQGKYNEQFF. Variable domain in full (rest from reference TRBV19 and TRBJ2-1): DGGITQSPKYLFRKEGQNVTLSCEQNLNHDAMYWYRQDPGQGLRLIYYSQIVNDFQKGDIAEGYSVSREKKESFPLTVTSAQKNPTAFYLCASSIVPWQGKYNEQFFGPGTRLTVL.

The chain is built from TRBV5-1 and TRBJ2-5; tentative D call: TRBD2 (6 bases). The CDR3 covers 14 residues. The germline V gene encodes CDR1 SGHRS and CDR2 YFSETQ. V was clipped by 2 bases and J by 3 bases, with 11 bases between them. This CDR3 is CASSLALAEETQYF. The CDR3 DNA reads TGCGCCAGCAGCTTAGCACTAGCAGAAGAGACCCAGTACTTC.

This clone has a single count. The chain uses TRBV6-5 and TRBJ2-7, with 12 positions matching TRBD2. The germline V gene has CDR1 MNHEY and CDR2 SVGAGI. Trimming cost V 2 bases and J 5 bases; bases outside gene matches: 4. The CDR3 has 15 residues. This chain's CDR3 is CASSYLTSGGDEQYF. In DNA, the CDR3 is TGTGCCAGCAGTTACCTGACTAGCGGGGGAGACGAGCAGTACTTC.

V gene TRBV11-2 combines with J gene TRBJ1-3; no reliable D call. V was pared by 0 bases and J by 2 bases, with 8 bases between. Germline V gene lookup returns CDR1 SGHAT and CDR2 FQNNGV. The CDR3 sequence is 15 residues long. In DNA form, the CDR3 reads TGTGCCAGCAGCTTAGATCTTCGTCCTGGAAACACCATATATTTT. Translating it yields CASSLDLRPGNTIYF.

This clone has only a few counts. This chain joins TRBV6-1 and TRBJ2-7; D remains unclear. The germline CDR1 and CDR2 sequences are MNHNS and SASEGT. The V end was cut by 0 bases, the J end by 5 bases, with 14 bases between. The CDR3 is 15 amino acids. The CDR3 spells CASSEAPRPGNEQYF. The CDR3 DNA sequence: TGTGCCAGCAGTGAAGCCCCGAGGCCTGGTAACGAGCAGTACTTC.

CDR3 in amino acids: CASSDGSYSNQPQHF. The CDR3 DNA reads as TGCGCCAGCAGTGACGGGAGTTATAGCAATCAGCCCCAGCATTTT. This chain links TRBV10-2 with TRBJ1-5, with D uncertain. The length of the CDR3 is 15 residues. Deletions cut 3 bases from V and 0 bases from J, with 9 bases between. Looked up from germline, CDR1 is WSHSY and CDR2 is SAAADI.

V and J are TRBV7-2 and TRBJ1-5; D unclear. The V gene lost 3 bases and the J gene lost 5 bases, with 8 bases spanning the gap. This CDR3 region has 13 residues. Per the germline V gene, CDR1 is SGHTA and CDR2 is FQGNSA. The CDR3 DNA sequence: TGTGCCAGCAGCTTTGTTGAGGATCAGCCCCAGCATTTT. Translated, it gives CASSFVEDQPQHF.

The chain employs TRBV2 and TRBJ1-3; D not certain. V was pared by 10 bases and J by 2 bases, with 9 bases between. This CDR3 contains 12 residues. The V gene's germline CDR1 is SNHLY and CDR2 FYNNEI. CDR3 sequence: CATRLTGNTIYF. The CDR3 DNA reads TGTGCCACCCGTTTAACTGGAAACACCATATATTTT.

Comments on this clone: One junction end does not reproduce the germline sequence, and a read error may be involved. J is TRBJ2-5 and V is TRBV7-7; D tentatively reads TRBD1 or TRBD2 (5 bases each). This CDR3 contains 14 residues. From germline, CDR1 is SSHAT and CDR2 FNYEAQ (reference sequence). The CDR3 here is CASSLEGIGETQYF. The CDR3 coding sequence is TGTGCTAGCAGCTTAGAGGGGATAGGGGAGACCCAGTACTTC.

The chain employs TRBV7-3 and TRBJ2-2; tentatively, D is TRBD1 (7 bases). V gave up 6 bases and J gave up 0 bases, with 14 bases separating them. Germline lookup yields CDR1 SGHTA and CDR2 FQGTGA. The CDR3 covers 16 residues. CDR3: CASSLQGGTNTGELFF. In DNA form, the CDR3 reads TGTGCCAGCAGTCTGCAGGGGGGAACGAACACCGGGGAGCTGTTTTTT.

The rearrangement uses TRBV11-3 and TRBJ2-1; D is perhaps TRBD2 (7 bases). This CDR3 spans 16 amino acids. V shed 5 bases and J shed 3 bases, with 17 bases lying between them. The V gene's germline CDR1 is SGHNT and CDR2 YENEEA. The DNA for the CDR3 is TGTGCCAGCAGCCCGGTCACGGGGGGCCTCTACAATGAGCAGTTCTTC. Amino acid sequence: CASSPVTGGLYNEQFF.

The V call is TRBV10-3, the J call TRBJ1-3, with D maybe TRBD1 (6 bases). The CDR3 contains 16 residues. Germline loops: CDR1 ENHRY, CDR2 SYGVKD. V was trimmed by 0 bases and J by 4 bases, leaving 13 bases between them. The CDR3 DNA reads TGTGCCATCAGTGAGTCGAACTGGGGGCGGGGAAACACCATATATTTT. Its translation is CAISESNWGRGNTIYF.

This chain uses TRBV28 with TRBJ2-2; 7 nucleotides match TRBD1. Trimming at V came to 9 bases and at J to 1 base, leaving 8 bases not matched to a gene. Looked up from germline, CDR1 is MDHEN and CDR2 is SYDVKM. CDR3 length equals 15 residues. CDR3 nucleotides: TGTGCCAGTATGACAGGGAGTCGGAACACCGGGGAGCTGTTTTTT. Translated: CASMTGSRNTGELFF.

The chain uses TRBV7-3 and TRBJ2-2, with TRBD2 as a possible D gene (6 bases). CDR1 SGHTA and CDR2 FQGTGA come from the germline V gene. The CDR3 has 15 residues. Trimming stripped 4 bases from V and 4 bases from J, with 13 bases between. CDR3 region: CASSYAGRGTGELFF. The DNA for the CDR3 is TGTGCCAGCAGCTACGCCGGGCGGGGCACCGGGGAGCTGTTTTTT.

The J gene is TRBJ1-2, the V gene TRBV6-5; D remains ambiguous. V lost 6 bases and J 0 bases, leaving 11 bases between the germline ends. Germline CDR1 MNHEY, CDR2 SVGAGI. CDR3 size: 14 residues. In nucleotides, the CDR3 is TGTGCCAGCAGACCTCTGGGAGCTAACTATGGCTACACCTTC. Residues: CASRPLGANYGYTF.

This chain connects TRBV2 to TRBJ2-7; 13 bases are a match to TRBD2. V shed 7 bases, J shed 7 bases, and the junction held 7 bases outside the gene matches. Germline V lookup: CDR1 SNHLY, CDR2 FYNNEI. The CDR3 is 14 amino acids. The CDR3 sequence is CASKGTSGGVEQYF. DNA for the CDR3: TGTGCCAGCAAGGGTACTAGCGGGGGGGTTGAGCAGTACTTC.